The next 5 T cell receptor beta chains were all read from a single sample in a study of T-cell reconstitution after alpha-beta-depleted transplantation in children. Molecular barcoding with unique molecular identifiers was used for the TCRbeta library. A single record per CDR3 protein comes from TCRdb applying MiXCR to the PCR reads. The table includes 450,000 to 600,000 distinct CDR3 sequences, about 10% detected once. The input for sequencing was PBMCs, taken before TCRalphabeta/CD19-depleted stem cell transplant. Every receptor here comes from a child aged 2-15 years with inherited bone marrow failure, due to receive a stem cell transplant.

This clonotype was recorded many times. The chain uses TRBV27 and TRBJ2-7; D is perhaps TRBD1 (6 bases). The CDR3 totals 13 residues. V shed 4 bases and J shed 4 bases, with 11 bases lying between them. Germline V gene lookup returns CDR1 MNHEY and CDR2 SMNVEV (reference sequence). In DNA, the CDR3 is TGTGCCAGCAGTTCAGGGGCCGCGTACGAGCAGTACTTC. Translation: CASSSGAAYEQYF.

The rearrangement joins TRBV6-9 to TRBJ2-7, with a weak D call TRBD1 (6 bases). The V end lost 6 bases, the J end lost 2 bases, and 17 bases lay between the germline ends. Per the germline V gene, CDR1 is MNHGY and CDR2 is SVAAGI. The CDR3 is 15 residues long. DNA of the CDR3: TGTGCCAGCAGCCCCCGGACAGTGCCACCCTACGAGCAGTACTTC. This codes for CASSPRTVPPYEQYF.

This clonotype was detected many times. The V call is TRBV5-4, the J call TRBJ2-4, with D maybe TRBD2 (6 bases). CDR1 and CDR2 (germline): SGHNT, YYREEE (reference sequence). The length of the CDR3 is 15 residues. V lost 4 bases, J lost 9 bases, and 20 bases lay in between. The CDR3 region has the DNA TGTGCCAGCAGCCAGGAAGGGACTTTTGGTGGCATTCAGTACTTC. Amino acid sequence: CASSQEGTFGGIQYF.

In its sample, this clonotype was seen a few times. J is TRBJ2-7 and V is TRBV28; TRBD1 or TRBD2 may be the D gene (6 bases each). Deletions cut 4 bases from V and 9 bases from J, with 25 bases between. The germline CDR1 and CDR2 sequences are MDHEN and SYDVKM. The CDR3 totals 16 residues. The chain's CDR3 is CASSSNSGTHLGGQYF. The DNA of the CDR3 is TGTGCCAGCAGTTCCAACTCCGGGACACATCTGGGGGGGCAGTACTTC.

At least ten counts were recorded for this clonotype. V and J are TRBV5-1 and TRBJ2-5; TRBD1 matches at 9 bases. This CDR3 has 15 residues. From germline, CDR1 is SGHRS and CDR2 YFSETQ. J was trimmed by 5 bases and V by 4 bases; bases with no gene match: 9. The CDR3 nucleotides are TGCGCCAGCAGCCCACAGGGGGCGCCAGGGGAGACCCAGTACTTC. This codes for CASSPQGAPGETQYF.